A single sample is the source of the 17 T cell receptor beta chains below, sequenced in a study of T cells after yellow fever vaccination. TCRdb independently ran MiXCR on the 5' RACE reads; one entry per CDR3 protein. The sample lists roughly 160,000 distinct CDR3 sequences; 7% to 10% were seen once. Sequenced here: CD8+ T cells sorted from PBMCs, sampled 45 days after the yellow fever booster vaccination. The receptors derive from a man aged 18 to 29 who received the YFV17D yellow fever vaccine.

This clonotype was observed a handful of times. The chain links TRBV9 to TRBJ2-1; TRBD1 aligns across 12 bases. The germline CDR1 and CDR2 sequences are SGDLS and YYNGEE. After removal of 0 bases from V and 7 bases from J, the junction contained 5 bases not matched to a gene. This CDR3 is built from 16 residues. Written as DNA, the CDR3 is TGTGCCAGCAGCGTAGACGGGACAGGGGGCAGGAATGAGCAGTTCTTC. This sequence encodes CASSVDGTGGRNEQFF.

This chain uses TRBV4-1 with TRBJ2-7; D is ambiguous. CDR1 MGHRA and CDR2 YSYEKL come from the germline V gene. The length of the CDR3 is 12 residues. The ends were cut back, 0 bases at V and 6 bases at J, with 6 bases in the middle. The CDR3 DNA reads as TGCGCCAGCAGCCAAGAGGGGATCGAGCAGTACTTC. It translates to CASSQEGIEQYF.

CDR3 nucleotides: TGTGCTAGTGGTTTGTCGGGGAGCTCCTACGAGCAGTACTTC. It yields the protein CASGLSGSSYEQYF. The chain recombines TRBV12-5 with TRBJ2-7; D perhaps matches TRBD2 (5 bases). CDR1 is LGHNT, CDR2 FRNRAP, per germline. The germline V and J ends were trimmed by 2 bases and 0 bases, with 8 bases remaining between them. There are 14 residues in the CDR3.

This clonotype was observed a handful of times. The chain has TRBV3-1 and TRBJ2-5, with no clear D. The CDR3 runs 16 residues. Trimming removed 1 base at V and 2 bases at J, with 14 bases between. Germline lookup yields CDR1 LGHDT and CDR2 YNNKEL (reference sequence). The CDR3 DNA reads as TGTGCCAGCAGCCAAGCAGGCACACTGATACAAGAGACCCAGTACTTC. Its translation is CASSQAGTLIQETQYF.

This chain connects TRBV6-5 to TRBJ1-6; D uncertain. Trimming stripped 0 bases from V and 8 bases from J, with 14 bases between. CDR1 and CDR2 from the germline V gene are MNHEY and SVGAGI. The CDR3 is 16 residues long. CDR3 in DNA: TGTGCCAGCAGTTACTCAGGACCGAGAAGGGATTCACCCCTCCACTTT. It codes for CASSYSGPRRDSPLHF.

This clonotype has ten or more counts. The V gene is TRBV4-3, the J gene TRBJ1-1; TRBD1 matches at 9 bases. V shed 3 bases, J shed 4 bases, and the junction held 6 bases outside the gene matches. The V gene's germline CDR1 is LGHNA and CDR2 YSLEER. The CDR3 is 15 amino acids. The CDR3 region has the DNA TGCGCCAGCAGCCAGATGGACAGGGGAGGCACTGAAGCTTTCTTT. Protein: CASSQMDRGGTEAFF.

The chain recombines TRBV27 with TRBJ2-5, with 12 bases fitting TRBD2. The V gene's germline CDR1 is MNHEY and CDR2 SMNVEV (reference sequence). V shed 5 bases and J 4 bases; nucleotides not matched to a gene: 8. This CDR3 comprises 16 residues. The CDR3 sequence is CASSTLAGGRSETQYF. Written as DNA, the CDR3 is TGTGCCAGCAGTACTCTAGCGGGGGGGCGGTCAGAGACCCAGTACTTC.

This clonotype appeared a few times. The rearrangement uses TRBV29-1 and TRBJ1-1, with 11 bases that match TRBD1. The V gene end was trimmed by 4 bases and the J gene end by 3 bases; junction bases not matched to a gene: 7. The germline V gene has CDR1 SQVTM and CDR2 ANQGSEA. This CDR3 is 15 amino acids long. CDR3 sequence: CSVAGTGGEDTEAFF. The CDR3 nucleotides read TGCAGCGTTGCCGGGACAGGGGGAGAGGACACTGAAGCTTTCTTT.

V and J are TRBV4-1 and TRBJ1-3, with a tentative D call TRBD1 (5 bases). This CDR3 contains 16 residues. Germline V lookup: CDR1 MGHRA, CDR2 YSYEKL. The ends were cut back, 4 bases at V and 0 bases at J, with 13 bases in the middle. Here the CDR3 reads CASSLGHLSSGNTIYF. In DNA form, the CDR3 reads TGCGCCAGCAGCCTTGGACACCTTAGCTCTGGAAACACCATATATTTT.

The chain combines TRBV7-9 with TRBJ1-2; D is perhaps TRBD1 (6 bases). V was cut by 5 bases and J by 5 bases, with 12 bases left in between. The CDR3 is 13 amino acids. Germline V lookup: CDR1 SEHNR, CDR2 FQNEAQ (reference sequence). Written as DNA, the CDR3 is TGTGCCAGCAGCCCGCGGACAGCTTATGGCTACACCTTC. Protein: CASSPRTAYGYTF.

Only a few counts were recorded for this clonotype. This chain joins TRBV6-6 and TRBJ1-2; tentatively, D is TRBD1 (5 bases). CDR3 length equals 15 residues. The germline CDR1 and CDR2 sequences are MNHNY and SVGAGI (reference sequence). Trimming stripped 5 bases from V and 7 bases from J, with 20 bases between. The CDR3 DNA reads as TGTGCCAGCAGTCAATTTTCCGACAGCCGCCGTGGCTACACCTTC. Its translation: CASSQFSDSRRGYTF.

This clonotype was counted a few times. J is TRBJ2-7 and V is TRBV5-4; perhaps TRBD1 as D (6 bases). CDR3 length: 14 amino acids. Germline V gene data show CDR1 as SGHNT and CDR2 as YYREEE (reference sequence). V lost 1 base, J lost 6 bases, and 14 bases lay in between. The chain's CDR3 is CASSLQGTSSEQYF. The CDR3 DNA reads as TGTGCCAGCAGCTTGCAGGGGACATCAAGCGAGCAGTACTTC.

This clonotype was counted only a few times. J is TRBJ2-1 and V is TRBV4-1; D possibly corresponds to TRBD2 (6 bases). CDR1 and CDR2 (germline): MGHRA, YSYEKL. CDR3 size: 17 residues. Trimming cost V 4 bases and J 1 base, with 17 bases left between them. As DNA, the CDR3 is TGCGCCAGCAGCCGTAGTAGCGGTCGAGGTTCCTACAATGAGCAGTTCTTC. Protein sequence: CASSRSSGRGSYNEQFF.

The chain is built from TRBV7-6 and TRBJ2-5, with D perhaps being TRBD1 or TRBD2 (5 bases each). Germline V gives CDR1 SGHVS, CDR2 FNYEAQ. The V gene lost 5 bases and the J gene lost 3 bases, with 10 bases spanning the gap. This CDR3 is built from 13 residues. As DNA, the CDR3 is TGTGCCAGCAGCCGAGGGGCTGAAGAGACCCAGTACTTC. Translated: CASSRGAEETQYF.

The table lists this clonotype with many counts. The genes are TRBV10-1 and TRBJ2-7; D remains ambiguous. CDR3 length equals 12 residues. V was pared by 5 bases and J by 0 bases, with 5 bases between. CDR1 is WNHNN and CDR2 is SYGVQD in the germline V gene (reference sequence). The CDR3 region has the DNA TGCGCCAGCAGTCACAACTCCTACGAGCAGTACTTC. Translating it yields CASSHNSYEQYF.

This clonotype has a handful of counts. This sequence joins TRBV6-5 and TRBJ2-7; 7 positions agree with TRBD1. CDR1 and CDR2 (germline): MNHEY, SVGAGI. The CDR3 runs to 18 residues. V lost 2 bases, J lost 7 bases, and 20 bases stayed unmatched. The CDR3 protein is CASSYLGRGSPLVGEQYF. The CDR3 nucleotides read TGTGCCAGCAGTTACCTGGGCAGGGGGTCCCCCCTAGTGGGGGAGCAGTACTTC.

The chain employs TRBV4-3 and TRBJ1-3, with D hard to call. Per germline, CDR1 LGHNA and CDR2 YSLEER. Trimming removed 4 bases at V and 0 bases at J, with 16 bases between. The CDR3 sequence is 17 residues long. The CDR3 DNA reads as TGCGCCAGCAGCCCCCTCATTTTTGGGAGCTCTGGAAACACCATATATTTT. It encodes CASSPLIFGSSGNTIYF.